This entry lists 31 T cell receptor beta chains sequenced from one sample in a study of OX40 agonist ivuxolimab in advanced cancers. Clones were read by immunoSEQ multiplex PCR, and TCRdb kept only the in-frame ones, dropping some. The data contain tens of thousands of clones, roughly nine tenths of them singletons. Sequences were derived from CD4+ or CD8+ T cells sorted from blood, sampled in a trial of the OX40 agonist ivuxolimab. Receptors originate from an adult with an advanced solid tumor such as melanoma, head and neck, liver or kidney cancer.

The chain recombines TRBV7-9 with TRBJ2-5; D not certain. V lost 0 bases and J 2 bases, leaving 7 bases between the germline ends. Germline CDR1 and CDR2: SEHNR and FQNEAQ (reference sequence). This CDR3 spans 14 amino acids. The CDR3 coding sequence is TGTGCCAGCAGCTTAGCAGCAGGACAAGAGACCCAGTACTTC. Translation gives CASSLAAGQETQYF.

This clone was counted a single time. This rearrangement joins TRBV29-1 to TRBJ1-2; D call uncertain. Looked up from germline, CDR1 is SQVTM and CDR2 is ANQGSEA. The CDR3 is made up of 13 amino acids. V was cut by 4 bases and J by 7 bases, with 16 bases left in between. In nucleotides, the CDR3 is TGCAGCGTTGCCGGGTCTTACATAGGTGGCTACACCTTC. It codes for CSVAGSYIGGYTF.

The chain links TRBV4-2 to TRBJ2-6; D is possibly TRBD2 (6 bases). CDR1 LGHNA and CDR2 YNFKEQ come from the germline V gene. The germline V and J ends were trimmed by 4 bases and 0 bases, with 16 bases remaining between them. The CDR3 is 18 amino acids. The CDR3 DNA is TGTGCCAGCAGCCCTGCTCGGCGGGGAAACTCTGGGGCCAACGTCCTGACTTTC. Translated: CASSPARRGNSGANVLTF.

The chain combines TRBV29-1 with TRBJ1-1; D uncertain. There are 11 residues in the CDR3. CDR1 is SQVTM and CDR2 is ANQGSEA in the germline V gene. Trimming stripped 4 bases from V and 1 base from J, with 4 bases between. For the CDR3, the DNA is TGCAGCGTTGGACGGAACACTGAAGCTTTCTTT. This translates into CSVGRNTEAFF. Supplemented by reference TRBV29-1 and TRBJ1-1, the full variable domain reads SAVISQKPSRDICQRGTSLTIQCQVDSQVTMMFWYRQQPGQSLTLIATANQGSEATYESGFVIDKFPISRPNLTFSTLTVSNMSPEDSSIYLCSVGRNTEAFFGQGTRLTVV.

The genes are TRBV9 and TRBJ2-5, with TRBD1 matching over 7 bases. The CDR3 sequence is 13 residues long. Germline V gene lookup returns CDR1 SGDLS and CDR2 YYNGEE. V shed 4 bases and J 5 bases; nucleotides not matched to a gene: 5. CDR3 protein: CASSPTGLETQYF. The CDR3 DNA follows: TGTGCCAGCAGCCCGACAGGGTTGGAGACCCAGTACTTC.

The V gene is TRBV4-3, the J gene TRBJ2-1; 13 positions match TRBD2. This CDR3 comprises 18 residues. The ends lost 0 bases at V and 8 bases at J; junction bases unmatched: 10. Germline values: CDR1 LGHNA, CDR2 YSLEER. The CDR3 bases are TGCGCCAGCAGCCAAGATCGGAGGAGGACTAGCGGGAGTGATGAGCAGTTCTTC. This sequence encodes CASSQDRRRTSGSDEQFF.

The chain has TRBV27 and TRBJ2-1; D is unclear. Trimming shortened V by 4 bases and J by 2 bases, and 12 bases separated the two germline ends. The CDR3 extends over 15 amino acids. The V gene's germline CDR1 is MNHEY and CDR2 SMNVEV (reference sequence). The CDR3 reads CASSSPRATYNEQFF. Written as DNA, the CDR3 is TGTGCCAGCAGTTCCCCTCGGGCGACCTACAATGAGCAGTTCTTC.

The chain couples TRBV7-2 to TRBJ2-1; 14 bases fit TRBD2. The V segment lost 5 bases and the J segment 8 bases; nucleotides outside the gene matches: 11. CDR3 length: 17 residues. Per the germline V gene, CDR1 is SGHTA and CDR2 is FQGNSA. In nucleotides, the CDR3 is TGTGCCAGCAGCCCGCGAAGGGGACTAGCGGGAGTGCATGAGCAGTTCTTC. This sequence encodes CASSPRRGLAGVHEQFF.

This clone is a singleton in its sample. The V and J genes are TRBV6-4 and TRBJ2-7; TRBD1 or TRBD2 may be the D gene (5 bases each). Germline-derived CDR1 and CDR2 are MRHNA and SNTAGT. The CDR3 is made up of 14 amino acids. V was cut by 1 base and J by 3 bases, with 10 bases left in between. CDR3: CASSDLGEFYEQYF. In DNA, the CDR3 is TGTGCCAGCAGTGACTTGGGGGAGTTCTACGAGCAGTACTTC.

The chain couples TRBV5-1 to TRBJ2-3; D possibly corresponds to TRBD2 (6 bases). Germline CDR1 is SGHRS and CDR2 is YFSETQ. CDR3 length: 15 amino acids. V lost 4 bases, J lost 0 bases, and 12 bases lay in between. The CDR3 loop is CASSEGLTSTDTQYF. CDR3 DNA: TGCGCCAGCAGCGAGGGACTTACTAGCACAGATACGCAGTATTTT.

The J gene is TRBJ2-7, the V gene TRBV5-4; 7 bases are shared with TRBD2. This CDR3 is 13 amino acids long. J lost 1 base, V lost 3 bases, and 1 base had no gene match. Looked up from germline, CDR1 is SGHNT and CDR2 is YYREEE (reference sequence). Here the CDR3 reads CASSSGLSYEQYF. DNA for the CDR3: TGTGCCAGCAGCTCGGGACTATCCTACGAGCAGTACTTC.

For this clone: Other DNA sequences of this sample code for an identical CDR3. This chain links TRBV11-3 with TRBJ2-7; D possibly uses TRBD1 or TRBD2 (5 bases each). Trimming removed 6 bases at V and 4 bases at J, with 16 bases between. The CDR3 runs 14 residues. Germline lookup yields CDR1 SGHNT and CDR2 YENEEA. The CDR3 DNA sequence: TGTGCCAGCAGTCGGGACCGCGGTCCATACGAGCAGTACTTC. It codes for CASSRDRGPYEQYF.

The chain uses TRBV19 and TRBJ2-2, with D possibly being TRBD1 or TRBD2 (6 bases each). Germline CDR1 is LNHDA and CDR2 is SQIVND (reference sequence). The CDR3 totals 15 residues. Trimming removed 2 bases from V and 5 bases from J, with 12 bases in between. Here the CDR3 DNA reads TGTGCCAGTAGTATACTGGGGGGCCGGACCGGGGAGCTGTTTTTT. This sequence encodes CASSILGGRTGELFF.

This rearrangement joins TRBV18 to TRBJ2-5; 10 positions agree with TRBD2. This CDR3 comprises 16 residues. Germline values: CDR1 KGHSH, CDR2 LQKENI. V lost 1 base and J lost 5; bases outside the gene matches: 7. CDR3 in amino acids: CASSPLLAGERETQYF. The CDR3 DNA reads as TGTGCCAGCTCACCACTTCTAGCGGGAGAGAGGGAGACCCAGTACTTC. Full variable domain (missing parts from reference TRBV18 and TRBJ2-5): NAGVMQNPRHLVRRRGQEARLRCSPMKGHSHVYWYRQLPEEGLKFMVYLQKENIIDESGMPKERFSAEFPKEGPSILRIQQVVRGDSAAYFCASSPLLAGERETQYFGPGTRLLVL.

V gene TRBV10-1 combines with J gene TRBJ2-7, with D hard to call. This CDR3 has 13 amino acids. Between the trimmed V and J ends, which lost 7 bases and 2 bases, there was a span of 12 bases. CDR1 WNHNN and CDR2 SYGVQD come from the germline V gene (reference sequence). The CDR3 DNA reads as TGCGCCAGCAAGAGGACGGAAACCTACGAGCAGTACTTC. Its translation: CASKRTETYEQYF.

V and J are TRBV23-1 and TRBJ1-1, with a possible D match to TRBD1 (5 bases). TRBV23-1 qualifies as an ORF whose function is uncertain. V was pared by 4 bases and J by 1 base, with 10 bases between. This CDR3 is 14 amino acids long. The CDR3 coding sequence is TGCGCCAGCAGTCGGAAGGGGAAGAACACTGAAGCTTTCTTT. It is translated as CASSRKGKNTEAFF.

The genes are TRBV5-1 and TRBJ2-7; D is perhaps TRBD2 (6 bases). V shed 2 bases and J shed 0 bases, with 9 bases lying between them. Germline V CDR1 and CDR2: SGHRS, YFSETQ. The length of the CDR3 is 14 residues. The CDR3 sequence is CASSFSGSSYEQYF. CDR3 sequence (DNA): TGCGCCAGCAGCTTTAGCGGAAGCTCCTACGAGCAGTACTTC.

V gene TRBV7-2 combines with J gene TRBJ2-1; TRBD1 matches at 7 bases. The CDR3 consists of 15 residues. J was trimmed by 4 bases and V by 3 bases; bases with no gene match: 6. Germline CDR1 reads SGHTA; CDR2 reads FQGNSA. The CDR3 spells CASSFSQGDYNEQFF. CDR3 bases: TGTGCCAGCAGCTTCTCGCAGGGGGATTACAATGAGCAGTTCTTC. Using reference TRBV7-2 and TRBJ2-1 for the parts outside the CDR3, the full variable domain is GAGVSQSPSNKVTEKGKDVELRCDPISGHTALYWYRQSLGQGLEFLIYFQGNSAPDKSGLPSDRFSAERTGGSVSTLTIQRTQQEDSAVYLCASSFSQGDYNEQFFGPGTRLTVL.

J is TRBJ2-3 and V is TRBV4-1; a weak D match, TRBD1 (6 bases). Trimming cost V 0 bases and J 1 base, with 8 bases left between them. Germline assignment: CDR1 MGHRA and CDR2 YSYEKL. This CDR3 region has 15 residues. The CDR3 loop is CASSQDEGGTDTQYF. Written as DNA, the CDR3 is TGCGCCAGCAGCCAAGATGAGGGGGGCACAGATACGCAGTATTTT.

The CDR3 loop is CASSPRMTEGEGYTF. The DNA of the CDR3 is TGTGCCAGCAGCCCTCGGATGACGGAGGGAGAAGGCTACACCTTC. This chain joins TRBV4-2 and TRBJ1-2; no definite D call. Looked up from germline, CDR1 is LGHNA and CDR2 is YNFKEQ. The CDR3 covers 15 residues. Trimming took off 4 bases at V and 8 bases at J, with 20 bases between the two ends.

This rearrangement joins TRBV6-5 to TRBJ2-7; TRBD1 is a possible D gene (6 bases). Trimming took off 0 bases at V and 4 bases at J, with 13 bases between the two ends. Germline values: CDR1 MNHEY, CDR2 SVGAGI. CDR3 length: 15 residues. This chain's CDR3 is CASSYSRKQGYEQYF. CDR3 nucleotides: TGTGCCAGCAGTTACTCAAGAAAACAGGGATACGAGCAGTACTTC.

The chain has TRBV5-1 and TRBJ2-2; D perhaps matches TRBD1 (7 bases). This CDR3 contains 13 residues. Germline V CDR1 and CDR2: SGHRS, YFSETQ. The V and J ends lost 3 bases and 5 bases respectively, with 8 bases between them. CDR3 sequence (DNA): TGCGCCAGCAGCTCAGGGGGGACCGGGGAGCTGTTTTTT. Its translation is CASSSGGTGELFF.

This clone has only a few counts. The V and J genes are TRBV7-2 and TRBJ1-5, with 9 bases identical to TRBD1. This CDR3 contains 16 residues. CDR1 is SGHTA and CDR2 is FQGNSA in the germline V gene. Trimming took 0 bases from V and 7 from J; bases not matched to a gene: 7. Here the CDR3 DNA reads TGTGCCAGCAGCTTAGCGGGGGACAGGGTATGGCAGCCCCAGCATTTT. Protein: CASSLAGDRVWQPQHF.

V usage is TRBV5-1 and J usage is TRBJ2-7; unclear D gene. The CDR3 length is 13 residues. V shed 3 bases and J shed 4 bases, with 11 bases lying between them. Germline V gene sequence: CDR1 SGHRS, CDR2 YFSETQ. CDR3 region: CASSSSRRYEQYF. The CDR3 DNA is TGCGCCAGCAGCTCCTCGCGTAGATACGAGCAGTACTTC.

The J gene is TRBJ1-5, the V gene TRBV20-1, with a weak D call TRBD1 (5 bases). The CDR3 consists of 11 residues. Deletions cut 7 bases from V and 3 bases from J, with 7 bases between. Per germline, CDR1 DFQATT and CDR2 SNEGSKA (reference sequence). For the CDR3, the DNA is TGCAGTGTACAGGACAATCAGCCCCAGCATTTT. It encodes CSVQDNQPQHF.

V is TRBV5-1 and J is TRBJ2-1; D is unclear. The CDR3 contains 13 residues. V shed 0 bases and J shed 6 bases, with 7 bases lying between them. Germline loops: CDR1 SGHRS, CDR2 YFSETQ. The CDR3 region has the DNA TGCGCCAGCAGCTTGGAACTGCTCAATGAGCAGTTCTTC. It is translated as CASSLELLNEQFF.

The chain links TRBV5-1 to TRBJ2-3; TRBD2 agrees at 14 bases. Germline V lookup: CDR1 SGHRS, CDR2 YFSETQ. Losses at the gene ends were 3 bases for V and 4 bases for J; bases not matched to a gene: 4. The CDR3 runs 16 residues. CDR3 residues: CASSSGTSGRADTQYF. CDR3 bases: TGCGCCAGCAGCTCCGGGACTAGCGGGAGAGCAGATACGCAGTATTTT.

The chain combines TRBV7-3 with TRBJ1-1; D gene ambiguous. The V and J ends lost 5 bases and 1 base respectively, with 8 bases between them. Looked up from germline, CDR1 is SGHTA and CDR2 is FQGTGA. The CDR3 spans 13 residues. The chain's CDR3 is CASSQSANTEAFF. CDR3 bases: TGTGCCAGCAGCCAGTCCGCGAACACTGAAGCTTTCTTT.

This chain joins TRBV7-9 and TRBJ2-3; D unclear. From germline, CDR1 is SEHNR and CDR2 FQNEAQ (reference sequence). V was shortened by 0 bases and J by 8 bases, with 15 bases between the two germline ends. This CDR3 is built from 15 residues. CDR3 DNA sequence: TGTGCCAGCAGCTTAGCGGTTCAGATGGTCGGTACGCAGTATTTT. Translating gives CASSLAVQMVGTQYF.

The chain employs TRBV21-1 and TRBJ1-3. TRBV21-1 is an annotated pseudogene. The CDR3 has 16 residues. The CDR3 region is CASSKVGDDLGNTIYF. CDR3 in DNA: TGTGCCAGCAGCAAAGTTGGGGATGATCTAGGAAACACCATATATTTT.

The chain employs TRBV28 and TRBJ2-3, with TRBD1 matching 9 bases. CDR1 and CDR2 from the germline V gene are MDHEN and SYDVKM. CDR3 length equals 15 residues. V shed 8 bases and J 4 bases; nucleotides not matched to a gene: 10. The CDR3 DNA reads TGTGCCAGCGTGCCCGGGACAGGGCGGGCAGATACGCAGTATTTT. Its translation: CASVPGTGRADTQYF.